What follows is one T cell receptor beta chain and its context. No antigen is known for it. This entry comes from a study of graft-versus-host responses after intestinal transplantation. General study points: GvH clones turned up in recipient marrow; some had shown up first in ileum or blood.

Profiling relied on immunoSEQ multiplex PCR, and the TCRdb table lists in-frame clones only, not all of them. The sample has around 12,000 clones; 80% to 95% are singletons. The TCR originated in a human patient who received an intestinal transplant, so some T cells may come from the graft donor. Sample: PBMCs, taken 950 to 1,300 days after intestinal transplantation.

The DNA of the CDR3 is TGCAGTGCTAGTCGGAGGGACGAGCAGTACTTC. It yields the protein CSASRRDEQYF. This chain links TRBV20-1 with TRBJ2-7; D might be TRBD2 (6 bases). Germline assignment: CDR1 DFQATT and CDR2 SNEGSKA (reference sequence). The CDR3 loop spans 11 amino acids. Trimming cost V 3 bases and J 5 bases, with 8 bases left between them.